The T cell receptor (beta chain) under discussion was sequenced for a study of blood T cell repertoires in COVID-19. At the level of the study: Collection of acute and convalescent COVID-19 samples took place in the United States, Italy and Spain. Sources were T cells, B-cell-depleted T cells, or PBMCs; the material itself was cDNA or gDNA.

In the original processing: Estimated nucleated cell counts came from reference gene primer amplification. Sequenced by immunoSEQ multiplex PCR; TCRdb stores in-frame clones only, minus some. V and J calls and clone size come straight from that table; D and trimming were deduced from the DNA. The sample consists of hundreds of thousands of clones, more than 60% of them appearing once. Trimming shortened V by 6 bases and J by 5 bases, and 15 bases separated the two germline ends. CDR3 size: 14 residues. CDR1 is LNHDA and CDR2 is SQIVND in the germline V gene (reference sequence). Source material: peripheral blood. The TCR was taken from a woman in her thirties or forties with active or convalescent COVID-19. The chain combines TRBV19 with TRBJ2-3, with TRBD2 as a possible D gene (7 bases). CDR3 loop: CASRAGAPVDTQYF. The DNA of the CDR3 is TGTGCCAGTAGGGCGGGGGCCCCGGTAGATACGCAGTATTTT. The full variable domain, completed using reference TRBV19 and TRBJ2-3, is DGGITQSPKYLFRKEGQNVTLSCEQNLNHDAMYWYRQDPGQGLRLIYYSQIVNDFQKGDIAEGYSVSREKKESFPLTVTSAQKNPTAFYLCASRAGAPVDTQYFGPGTRLTVL.